A single sample gave rise to the 28 T cell receptor beta chains below, sequenced in a study of T-cell memory formation after mild COVID-19. TCRdb analysed the 5' RACE reads with MiXCR anew, one entry per CDR3 protein. The table records approximately 180,000 distinct CDR3 sequences, 16% of them present only once. Material: PBMCs or a T cell subset sorted from them (not recorded which). The receptors originated from an adult woman who had mild COVID-19 (a few samples of this study predate the infection). Cell type and time point are not known.

This clonotype was recorded a few times. For the CDR3, the DNA is TGTGCCAGCAGGGCACAGGGGCACACTGAAGCTTTCTTT. Amino acids: CASRAQGHTEAFF. The chain recombines TRBV14 with TRBJ1-1; 7 nucleotides agree with TRBD1. The CDR3 has 13 residues. Germline CDR1 and CDR2: SGHDN and FVKESK. V was clipped by 6 bases and J by 3 bases; unmatched bases: 4.

In this sample, this clonotype turned up a few times. The chain links TRBV11-2 to TRBJ2-5; 7 bases fit TRBD1. This CDR3 contains 15 residues. Germline-derived CDR1 and CDR2 are SGHAT and FQNNGV. The V gene end was trimmed by 5 bases and the J gene end by 1 base; junction bases not matched to a gene: 7. CDR3 sequence reads: CASSPGTAFQETQYF. In DNA form, the CDR3 reads TGTGCCAGCAGCCCCGGGACAGCGTTCCAAGAGACCCAGTACTTC.

This clonotype was seen a handful of times. This chain links TRBV5-6 with TRBJ2-1; D uncertain. Germline CDR1 is SGHDT and CDR2 is YYEEEE. CDR3 size: 12 residues. V was pared by 0 bases and J by 7 bases, with 5 bases between. Here the CDR3 reads CASSLDQNEQFF. In DNA, the CDR3 is TGTGCCAGCAGCTTGGACCAGAATGAGCAGTTCTTC. The variable domain in full, with the rest retrieved from reference TRBV5-6 and TRBJ2-1, is DAGVTQSPTHLIKTRGQQVTLRCSPKSGHDTVSWYQQALGQGPQFIFQYYEEEERQRGNFPDRFSGHQFPNYSSELNVNALLLGDSALYLCASSLDQNEQFFGPGTRLTVL.

This clonotype was counted a few times. The chain recombines TRBV7-2 with TRBJ2-5, with no clear D. V gave up 2 bases and J gave up 5 bases, with 6 bases separating them. The CDR3 runs 12 residues. The germline V gene encodes CDR1 SGHTA and CDR2 FQGNSA. The CDR3 spells CASSLMAETQYF. CDR3 sequence (DNA): TGTGCCAGCAGCTTAATGGCTGAGACCCAGTACTTC.

This clonotype was detected a few times. The chain joins TRBV5-1 to TRBJ2-7, with 7 bases matching TRBD2. CDR3 length: 15 residues. The germline gives CDR1 SGHRS, CDR2 YFSETQ. Trimming cost V 0 bases and J 0 bases; bases outside gene matches: 3. DNA for the CDR3: TGCGCCAGCAGCTTGGAACTAGCGAACTCCTACGAGCAGTACTTC. It specifies CASSLELANSYEQYF.

The rearrangement joins TRBV27 to TRBJ1-2; the match to TRBD1 covers 9 bases. V was clipped by 0 bases and J by 6 bases; unmatched bases: 5. The CDR3 has 15 amino acids. The germline V gene encodes CDR1 MNHEY and CDR2 SMNVEV (reference sequence). As DNA, the CDR3 is TGTGCCAGCAGTTTATCTGGGACAGGGAGGAATGGCTACACCTTC. Amino acids: CASSLSGTGRNGYTF.

This clonotype showed up just a few times. The chain carries TRBV6-5 and TRBJ1-5, with a tentative D call TRBD1 (5 bases). Germline values: CDR1 MNHEY, CDR2 SVGAGI. The CDR3 runs 14 residues. Trimming took off 6 bases at V and 9 bases at J, with 18 bases between the two ends. CDR3 DNA: TGTGCCAGCAGCAGCGGGACGGCGGGAGGGCCCCAGCATTTT. This codes for CASSSGTAGGPQHF.

V gene TRBV12-3 or TRBV12-4 combines with J gene TRBJ2-1; 9 bases are shared with TRBD2. The CDR3 is made up of 15 amino acids. V was clipped by 2 bases and J by 6 bases; unmatched bases: 5. The CDR3 coding sequence is TGTGCCAGCAGTTTATCGACTAGCGGCCTCAATGAGCAGTTCTTC. This translates into CASSLSTSGLNEQFF.

This clonotype was seen at least ten times. The V and J genes are TRBV5-1 and TRBJ2-5, with TRBD1 matching over 9 bases. Germline V gives CDR1 SGHRS, CDR2 YFSETQ. Losses at the gene ends were 3 bases for V and 5 bases for J; bases not matched to a gene: 5. The CDR3 extends over 14 amino acids. CDR3 DNA: TGCGCCAGCAGCTGGGGACAGGGAACGGAGACCCAGTACTTC. Encoded protein: CASSWGQGTETQYF.

The chain uses TRBV3-1 and TRBJ2-1; D may be TRBD2 (6 bases). The germline gives CDR1 LGHDT, CDR2 YNNKEL (reference sequence). The germline V and J ends were trimmed by 1 base and 12 bases, with 10 bases remaining between them. This CDR3 has 12 amino acids. The chain's CDR3 is CASSQVGGLQFF. In DNA, the CDR3 is TGTGCCAGCAGCCAAGTTGGGGGACTGCAGTTCTTC.

This clonotype was recorded a few times. This sequence joins TRBV6-2 or TRBV6-3 and TRBJ2-7; D unresolved. Germline V gene lookup returns CDR1 MNHEY and CDR2 SVGEGT. The CDR3 length is 15 residues. Trimming took 2 bases from V and 0 from J, leaving 11 bases between them. CDR3 sequence: CASSYRWLSSYEQYF. Here the CDR3 DNA reads TGTGCCAGCAGTTACCGGTGGCTCAGCTCCTACGAGCAGTACTTC.

CDR3 protein: CASSYRGTGGSRGTEAFF. For the CDR3, the DNA is TGTGCCAGCAGCTACCGCGGGACAGGGGGCTCCCGTGGCACTGAAGCTTTCTTT. The chain joins TRBV5-6 to TRBJ1-1; the match to TRBD1 covers 12 bases. The ends lost 3 bases at V and 4 bases at J; junction bases unmatched: 13. This CDR3 is built from 18 residues. CDR1 and CDR2 (germline): SGHDT, YYEEEE. Complete variable domain (other parts from reference TRBV5-6 and TRBJ1-1): DAGVTQSPTHLIKTRGQQVTLRCSPKSGHDTVSWYQQALGQGPQFIFQYYEEEERQRGNFPDRFSGHQFPNYSSELNVNALLLGDSALYLCASSYRGTGGSRGTEAFFGQGTRLTVV.

There are a few counts of this clonotype. The chain is built from TRBV11-3 and TRBJ2-3, with 12 bases fitting TRBD2. J gave up 2 bases and V 5 bases, and 5 bases lay outside the gene matches. The CDR3 spans 16 residues. Germline V gene lookup returns CDR1 SGHNT and CDR2 YENEEA. The CDR3 protein is CASSHGLAGYTDTQYF. The CDR3 DNA sequence: TGTGCCAGCAGCCATGGACTAGCGGGATACACAGATACGCAGTATTTT.

This clonotype was observed many times. V usage is TRBV7-9 and J usage is TRBJ2-7, with D perhaps TRBD1 (6 bases). Trimming removed 1 base from V and 5 bases from J, with 15 bases in between. Germline assignment: CDR1 SEHNR and CDR2 FQNEAQ (reference sequence). The CDR3 length is 15 residues. The CDR3 nucleotides read TGTGCCAGCAGCTTAGGTGACAGGCCTGAGGACGAGCAGTACTTC. Protein product: CASSLGDRPEDEQYF.

The V call is TRBV7-9, the J call TRBJ2-1, with a possible D match to TRBD1 (7 bases). The CDR3 totals 13 residues. The V and J ends lost 5 bases and 7 bases respectively, with 12 bases between them. The V gene's germline CDR1 is SEHNR and CDR2 FQNEAQ (reference sequence). In DNA, the CDR3 is TGTGCCAGCAGCCCGTCAGGGGGGAATGAGCAGTTCTTC. Translated, it gives CASSPSGGNEQFF.

This clonotype was recorded many times. The chain employs TRBV7-3 and TRBJ2-1; the D gene is possibly TRBD2 (6 bases). The germline CDR1 and CDR2 sequences are SGHTA and FQGTGA. Trimming cost V 4 bases and J 9 bases, with 13 bases left between them. This CDR3 has 13 residues. The CDR3 DNA reads as TGTGCCAGCAGCTCGGGACTGCAACGTGAGCAGTTCTTC. Its protein is CASSSGLQREQFF.

V usage is TRBV5-1 and J usage is TRBJ1-2; D unresolved. Germline V CDR1 and CDR2: SGHRS, YFSETQ. This CDR3 spans 14 amino acids. V was clipped by 5 bases and J by 2 bases, with 13 bases between them. CDR3 bases: TGCGCCAGCAGTCCCGACACTACCAACTATGGCTACACCTTC. Amino acids: CASSPDTTNYGYTF.

Points on this clonotype: Compared with germline, one end of the junction differs, possibly owing to a read error. The gene calls are TRBV7-2 and TRBJ2-3, with TRBD2 identical over 12 bases. The germline gives CDR1 SGHTA, CDR2 FQGNSA. There are 17 residues in the CDR3. CDR3 loop: CASSVALAGGPKDTQYF. The CDR3 DNA follows: TGTGCCAGCAGCGTAGCTCTAGCGGGAGGGCCGAAAGATACGCAGTATTTT.

This chain uses TRBV5-1 with TRBJ2-7; TRBD1 might be the D (6 bases). CDR1 SGHRS and CDR2 YFSETQ come from the germline V gene. Trimming shortened V by 3 bases and J by 0 bases, and 13 bases separated the two germline ends. The CDR3 spans 15 residues. The CDR3 here is CASSSGQPISYEQYF. Written as DNA, the CDR3 is TGCGCCAGCAGCTCCGGACAGCCCATCTCCTACGAGCAGTACTTC.

This clonotype was recorded a few times. The chain has TRBV11-3 and TRBJ2-1; D is perhaps TRBD2 (5 bases). The V end lost 4 bases, the J end lost 8 bases, and 18 bases lay between the germline ends. The CDR3 has 15 amino acids. CDR1 SGHNT and CDR2 YENEEA come from the germline V gene. This CDR3 reads CASSSHPSSSDEQFF. The CDR3 coding sequence is TGTGCCAGCAGCTCCCACCCCTCTAGCAGCGATGAGCAGTTCTTC.

This clonotype was counted a few times. The rearrangement joins TRBV18 to TRBJ2-1; the D gene is possibly TRBD1 (5 bases). The CDR3 sequence is 14 residues long. Trimming took off 2 bases at V and 6 bases at J, with 11 bases between the two ends. CDR1 and CDR2 from the germline V gene are KGHSH and LQKENI. Here the CDR3 DNA reads TGTGCCAGCTCACCAGGGGCCGCCAGCAATGAGCAGTTCTTC. Its translation is CASSPGAASNEQFF.

This clonotype was detected only a few times. The V and J genes are TRBV4-2 and TRBJ1-5; D is possibly TRBD1 (5 bases). V lost 0 bases and J 1 base, leaving 13 bases between the germline ends. The germline V gene encodes CDR1 LGHNA and CDR2 YNFKEQ. The CDR3 contains 17 residues. The CDR3 spells CASSQEFGGWSNQPQHF. The CDR3 DNA is TGTGCCAGCAGCCAAGAATTTGGGGGATGGAGCAATCAGCCCCAGCATTTT.

The chain uses TRBV7-3 and TRBJ2-2; perhaps D is TRBD1 or TRBD2 (5 bases each). V was shortened by 6 bases and J by 2 bases, with 7 bases between the two germline ends. The germline V gene has CDR1 SGHTA and CDR2 FQGTGA. The CDR3 contains 13 residues. CDR3 coding DNA: TGTGCCAGCAGGGGGACCAACACCGGGGAGCTGTTTTTT. Its protein is CASRGTNTGELFF.

This clonotype was counted between two and nine times. This chain links TRBV7-9 with TRBJ2-1; D is unresolved. The germline gives CDR1 SEHNR, CDR2 FQNEAQ (reference sequence). CDR3 length: 12 amino acids. V lost 3 bases and J 6 bases, leaving 6 bases between the germline ends. CDR3 sequence (DNA): TGTGCCAGCAGCTTTAGCTTCAATGAGCAGTTCTTC. Translating it yields CASSFSFNEQFF. Together with reference TRBV7-9 and TRBJ2-1, the CDR3 gives the full variable domain: DTGVSQNPRHKITKRGQNVTFRCDPISEHNRLYWYRQTLGQGPEFLTYFQNEAQLEKSRLLSDRFSAERPKGSFSTLEIQRTEQGDSAMYLCASSFSFNEQFFGPGTRLTVL.

The chain carries TRBV7-2 and TRBJ2-1; 15 nucleotides agree with TRBD2. Germline assignment: CDR1 SGHTA and CDR2 FQGNSA. The V gene end was trimmed by 5 bases and the J gene end by 1 base; junction bases not matched to a gene: 6. This CDR3 contains 18 residues. CDR3 DNA sequence: TGTGCCAGCAGCGCGGGACTAGCGGGAGGTTGGTCCTACAATGAGCAGTTCTTC. It is translated as CASSAGLAGGWSYNEQFF.

This clonotype has more than one count but fewer than ten. This chain connects TRBV5-1 to TRBJ1-1, with 9 bases aligning to TRBD1. This CDR3 has 16 amino acids. CDR1 SGHRS and CDR2 YFSETQ come from the germline V gene. V shed 2 bases and J 0 bases; nucleotides not matched to a gene: 5. Written as DNA, the CDR3 is TGCGCCAGCAGCTTTACAGGGGGCCCTATGAACACTGAAGCTTTCTTT. Protein sequence: CASSFTGGPMNTEAFF.

This clonotype was counted only a few times. V is TRBV4-1 and J is TRBJ1-2; D unresolved. V gave up 1 base and J gave up 8 bases, with 8 bases separating them. The CDR3 has 12 amino acids. Germline-derived CDR1 and CDR2 are MGHRA and YSYEKL. The CDR3 sequence is CASSQAGLGYTF. The CDR3 nucleotides are TGCGCCAGCAGCCAAGCGGGCCTAGGCTACACCTTC.

This clonotype turned up a few times. The genes are TRBV6-2 or TRBV6-3 and TRBJ1-6; TRBD1 might be the D (5 bases). Germline V gene sequence: CDR1 MNHEY, CDR2 SVGEGT. V shed 2 bases and J shed 5 bases, with 25 bases lying between them. CDR3 length equals 20 residues. This CDR3 reads CASSYNRRGTARSDNSPLHF. DNA of the CDR3: TGTGCCAGCAGTTACAATCGGCGGGGGACCGCGCGATCGGATAATTCACCCCTCCACTTT.